The 19 T cell receptor beta chains below were found in one sample sequenced in a study of T cell responses to AZD1222 COVID-19 vaccine. Clones were sequenced by immunoSEQ multiplex PCR, and TCRdb holds only the in-frame ones, with some missing. The sample holds 75,000 to 95,000 clones, 92% seen once. The specimen comprised peripheral blood, sampled on day 0 of MenACWY control vaccination. Receptors were obtained from an adult in good health.

V and J are TRBV4-3 and TRBJ2-5, with 8 bases matching TRBD2. CDR1 is LGHNA, CDR2 YSLEER, per germline. The CDR3 sequence is 14 residues long. Losses at the gene ends were 3 bases for V and 1 base for J; bases not matched to a gene: 1. CDR3 residues: CASSQGLGQETQYF. In nucleotides, the CDR3 is TGCGCCAGCAGCCAGGGACTAGGCCAAGAGACCCAGTACTTC.

This chain links TRBV28 with TRBJ1-2; D gene ambiguous. The CDR3 length is 14 residues. V was trimmed by 8 bases and J by 0 bases, leaving 13 bases between them. From germline, CDR1 is MDHEN and CDR2 SYDVKM. The DNA of the CDR3 is TGTGCCAGCCACTCGACAATCACTAACTATGGCTACACCTTC. Amino acids: CASHSTITNYGYTF.

The rearrangement joins TRBV19 to TRBJ2-1; 10 bases are a match to TRBD2. The V gene end was trimmed by 3 bases and the J gene end by 6 bases; junction bases not matched to a gene: 8. This CDR3 is 16 amino acids long. Looked up from germline, CDR1 is LNHDA and CDR2 is SQIVND (reference sequence). The CDR3 loop is CASSMLTSGIFNEQFF. The CDR3 bases are TGTGCCAGTAGTATGTTAACTAGCGGGATTTTCAATGAGCAGTTCTTC.

This sequence joins TRBV10-3 and TRBJ2-3; 8 positions agree with TRBD2. With V trimmed by 0 bases and J by 0 bases, 8 bases remained unmatched. The CDR3 extends over 18 amino acids. Germline-derived CDR1 and CDR2 are ENHRY and SYGVKD. CDR3 residues: CAISESVSGGLSTDTQYF. The CDR3 nucleotides read TGTGCCATCAGTGAGTCGGTGTCGGGAGGGCTCAGCACAGATACGCAGTATTTT.

This clone was counted a single time. V is TRBV5-1 and J is TRBJ2-5; TRBD1 matches 12 bases. Germline CDR1 reads SGHRS; CDR2 reads YFSETQ. V lost 3 bases to trimming and J lost 5 bases; unmatched junction nucleotides: 8. There are 16 residues in the CDR3. This chain's CDR3 is CASSSGTGGGWETQYF. In nucleotides, the CDR3 is TGCGCCAGCAGCTCCGGGACAGGGGGCGGCTGGGAGACCCAGTACTTC.

The genes are TRBV7-9 and TRBJ2-1; the D gene is possibly TRBD1 (7 bases). The CDR3 spans 15 residues. Germline lookup yields CDR1 SEHNR and CDR2 FQNEAQ (reference sequence). V dropped 1 base and J dropped 6 bases, with 13 bases sitting between them. The CDR3 DNA follows: TGTGCCAGCAGCTTAGGGTGGAGGGGGCCCAATGAGCAGTTCTTC. Residues: CASSLGWRGPNEQFF.

The chain couples TRBV6-2 or TRBV6-3 to TRBJ1-1; no reliable D call. The CDR3 has 14 residues. Trimming shortened V by 0 bases and J by 1 base, and 6 bases separated the two germline ends. Germline CDR1 reads MNHEY; CDR2 reads SVGEGT. The CDR3 loop is CASSYSRQNTEAFF. The CDR3 bases are TGTGCCAGCAGTTACTCTCGGCAGAACACTGAAGCTTTCTTT.

This clone was observed a single time. This chain connects TRBV5-1 to TRBJ2-5; the D gene is possibly TRBD1 (5 bases). This CDR3 has 16 amino acids. Germline assignment: CDR1 SGHRS and CDR2 YFSETQ. The V end lost 4 bases, the J end lost 1 base, and 17 bases lay between the germline ends. The CDR3 nucleotides are TGCGCCAGCAGCCCGGCTGGGCGGCAGGGCCAAGAGACCCAGTACTTC. Its translation is CASSPAGRQGQETQYF.

V usage is TRBV24-1 and J usage is TRBJ2-2; 9 bases align to TRBD1. CDR1 and CDR2 from the germline V gene are KGHDR and SFDVKD. V lost 5 bases, J lost 6 bases, and 0 bases stayed unmatched. The length of the CDR3 is 13 residues. As DNA, the CDR3 is TGTGCCACCAGTGGACAGGGGGCCGGGGAGCTGTTTTTT. Amino acids: CATSGQGAGELFF.

This chain's CDR3 is CASSTGTSVKTQYF. The CDR3 DNA follows: TGTGCCAGCAGCACCGGGACTAGCGTGAAGACCCAGTACTTC. The chain recombines TRBV6-2 or TRBV6-3 with TRBJ2-5; 10 bases line up with TRBD2. V gave up 6 bases and J gave up 6 bases; unmatched junction bases: 7. CDR1 is MNHEY and CDR2 is SVGEGT in the germline V gene. The CDR3 runs to 14 residues.

The V call is TRBV5-1, the J call TRBJ2-3; D is unresolved. Trimming left V 0 bases short and J 2 bases short, with 4 bases between. The CDR3 is 13 residues long. Germline lookup yields CDR1 SGHRS and CDR2 YFSETQ. CDR3 DNA: TGCGCCAGCAGCTTGGGGCTCACAGATACGCAGTATTTT. The encoded protein is CASSLGLTDTQYF.

This sequence joins TRBV28 and TRBJ1-2, with D possibly TRBD1 on 6 matching bases. Germline CDR1 and CDR2: MDHEN and SYDVKM. The CDR3 length is 11 residues. V was trimmed by 7 bases and J by 6 bases, leaving 9 bases between them. The CDR3 reads CASNQGHGYTF. The DNA of the CDR3 is TGTGCCAGCAATCAGGGGCATGGCTACACCTTC.

This sequence joins TRBV4-3 and TRBJ2-7, with TRBD2 matching over 8 bases. Losses at the gene ends were 4 bases for V and 2 bases for J; bases not matched to a gene: 7. Germline CDR1 LGHNA, CDR2 YSLEER. CDR3 length: 15 amino acids. The CDR3: CASSPGRGRAYEQYF. In nucleotides, the CDR3 is TGCGCCAGCAGCCCCGGGAGGGGCAGGGCCTACGAGCAGTACTTC.

This clone was seen only once. J is TRBJ1-2 and V is TRBV5-1; TRBD1 aligns across 7 bases. Germline loops: CDR1 SGHRS, CDR2 YFSETQ. Trimming at V came to 4 bases and at J to 7 bases, leaving 10 bases not matched to a gene. This CDR3 comprises 14 residues. This chain's CDR3 is CASSGTVARLGYTF. CDR3 nucleotide sequence: TGCGCCAGCAGCGGGACAGTGGCCCGGCTTGGCTACACCTTC.

This clone appeared a single time. The chain carries TRBV5-1 and TRBJ2-3, with 12 nucleotides matching TRBD2. CDR1 is SGHRS, CDR2 YFSETQ, per germline. CDR3 size: 16 residues. V was pared by 0 bases and J by 3 bases, with 2 bases of the junction left unmatched. CDR3 in DNA: TGCGCCAGCAGCTTGGGACTAGCGGGGGAGACAGATACGCAGTATTTT. Residues: CASSLGLAGETDTQYF. Looking up the rest from reference TRBV5-1 and TRBJ2-3 gives the full variable domain: KAGVTQTPRYLIKTRGQQVTLSCSPISGHRSVSWYQQTPGQGLQFLFEYFSETQRNKGNFPGRFSGRQFSNSRSEMNVSTLELGDSALYLCASSLGLAGETDTQYFGPGTRLTVL.

J is TRBJ1-2 and V is TRBV10-2; the match to TRBD1 covers 11 bases. V lost 6 bases, J lost 7 bases, and 4 bases stayed unmatched. The germline gives CDR1 WSHSY, CDR2 SAAADI. CDR3 length: 13 residues. The CDR3 DNA reads as TGCGCCAGCAGAGCCGGGACAGGGGGTGGCTACACCTTC. Its translation is CASRAGTGGGYTF.

This clone was detected only once. The CDR3 sequence: CASSALGTPRAYEQYF. CDR3 sequence (DNA): TGTGCCAGCAGTGCGCTCGGGACACCACGCGCTTACGAGCAGTACTTC. The V call is TRBV28, the J call TRBJ2-7; maybe TRBD1 (6 bases). The CDR3 consists of 16 residues. Trimming cost V 5 bases and J 4 bases, with 21 bases left between them. The germline V gene encodes CDR1 MDHEN and CDR2 SYDVKM.

The count of this clone is one. The J gene is TRBJ1-6, the V gene TRBV6-4; D remains ambiguous. Germline CDR1 reads MRHNA; CDR2 reads SNTAGT. Deletions cut 4 bases from V and 5 bases from J, with 6 bases between. This CDR3 is 13 amino acids long. In DNA, the CDR3 is TGTGCCAGCAGTGCATCGAATAATTCACCCCTCCACTTT. Amino acids: CASSASNNSPLHF.

Remarks on this clone: The CDR3 ends on some other residue instead of the conserved phenylalanine or tryptophan, so this is likely a read error. The chain is built from TRBV27 and TRBJ2-7, with 9 bases matching TRBD2. The CDR3 length is 16 residues. Germline V CDR1 and CDR2: MNHEY, SMNVEV (reference sequence). CDR3 sequence: CASSPLSSGTTYGQYL. In DNA, the CDR3 is TGTGCCAGCAGTCCTCTATCTAGCGGGACAACCTACGGGCAGTACCTC.